Following are 2 T cell receptor beta chains from one sample sequenced in a study of CD8+CD57+ T cells in acquired aplastic anemia. Patients included in sequencing had previously demonstrated CD8+CD57+ cell expansion by flow cytometry. Profiling of TCR beta VDJ combinations and CDR3 sequences used genomic DNA as template. MiXCR was run by TCRdb on the reads, yielding one entry per CDR3 protein. The data show 100,000 to 150,000 distinct CDR3 sequences, with approximately 41% seen just once and 2.6% held by the top ten. What was sequenced was sorted CD4+, CD8+, or CD8+CD57+ T cells (not recorded which) from PBMCs. The receptors were sampled from a human donor with aplastic anemia.

This chain connects TRBV12-3 or TRBV12-4 to TRBJ1-2; TRBD1 aligns across 9 bases. The CDR3 loop spans 15 amino acids. With V trimmed by 5 bases and J by 7 bases, 11 bases remained unmatched. The CDR3 here is CASSQTGTGWAGYTF. The CDR3 DNA is TGTGCCAGCAGTCAAACCGGGACAGGGTGGGCTGGCTACACCTTC.

This rearrangement joins TRBV6-5 to TRBJ1-1; possibly TRBD1 for D (5 bases). Germline CDR1 and CDR2: MNHEY and SVGAGI. V was shortened by 2 bases and J by 0 bases, with 13 bases between the two germline ends. This CDR3 has 16 residues. CDR3 protein: CASSYLREPLNTEAFF. The CDR3 bases are TGTGCCAGCAGTTACCTCAGGGAGCCCTTGAACACTGAAGCTTTCTTT.